This TCR beta chain was sequenced for a study of cytotoxic CD8 clonotypes in ibrutinib-treated CLL. Across the study: The group held about 11 relapsed/refractory and around 15 treatment-naive patients, with roughly 17 IGHV unmutated. The study's findings and limits: Baseline clonality, above age-matched healthy donor levels, tracked circulating CD8+ T-cell counts.

The count of this clone is one. The antigen remains unidentified. The sample carries other DNA sequences with the same CDR3. Approximately 1.8 micrograms of genomic DNA came from cryopreserved PBMCs for TCR beta libraries. The targeted sequencing depth was 1 in 200,000 to 1 in 1 million T cells. The method was immunoSEQ multiplex PCR; TCRdb's version includes in-frame clones alone and lacks a portion of them. The table shows 13,000 to 15,000 clones, with about 55% occurring only once. This sequence originates from a human donor with chronic lymphocytic leukemia. The specimen was PBMCs, collected at an approximately 26-month disease-progression time point, from a patient treated with ibrutinib.

As DNA, the CDR3 is TGTGCCAGCAGCATCTACGGTAGGGGGGAGACCCAGTACTTC. This translates into CASSIYGRGETQYF. The chain is built from TRBV5-4 and TRBJ2-5; possible D gene TRBD1, 6 bases. Germline V lookup: CDR1 SGHNT, CDR2 YYREEE (reference sequence). The CDR3 is 14 amino acids. V lost 4 bases and J lost 5, with 15 bases in between.